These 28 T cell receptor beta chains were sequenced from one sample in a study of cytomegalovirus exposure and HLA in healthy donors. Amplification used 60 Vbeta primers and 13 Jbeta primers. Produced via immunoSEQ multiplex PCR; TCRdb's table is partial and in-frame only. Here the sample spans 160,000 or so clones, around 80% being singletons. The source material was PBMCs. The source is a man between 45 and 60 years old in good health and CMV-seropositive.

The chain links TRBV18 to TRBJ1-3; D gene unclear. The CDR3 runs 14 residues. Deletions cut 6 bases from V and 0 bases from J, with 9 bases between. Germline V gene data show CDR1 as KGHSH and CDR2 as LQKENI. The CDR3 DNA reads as TGTGCCAGCTCCCCTGACATCTCTGGAAACACCATATATTTT. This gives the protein CASSPDISGNTIYF.

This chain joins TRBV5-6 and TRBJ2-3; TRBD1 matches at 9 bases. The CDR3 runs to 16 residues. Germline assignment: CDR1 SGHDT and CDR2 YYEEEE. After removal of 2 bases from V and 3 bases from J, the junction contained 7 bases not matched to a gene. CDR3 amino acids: CASSFITGGSTDTQYF. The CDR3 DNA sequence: TGTGCCAGCAGCTTCATAACAGGGGGCTCTACAGATACGCAGTATTTT.

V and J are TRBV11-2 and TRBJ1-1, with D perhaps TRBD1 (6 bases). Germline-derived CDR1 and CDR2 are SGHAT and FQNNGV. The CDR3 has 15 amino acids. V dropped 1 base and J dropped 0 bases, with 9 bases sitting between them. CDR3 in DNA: TGTGCCAGCAGCTTAGCGGCAGGGGTGAACACTGAAGCTTTCTTT. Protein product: CASSLAAGVNTEAFF.

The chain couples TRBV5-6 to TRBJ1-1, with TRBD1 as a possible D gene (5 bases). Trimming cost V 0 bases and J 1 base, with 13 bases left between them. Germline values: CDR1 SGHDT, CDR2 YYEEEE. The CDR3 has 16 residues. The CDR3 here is CASSLAPTVQNTEAFF. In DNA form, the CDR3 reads TGTGCCAGCAGCTTGGCTCCGACAGTTCAGAACACTGAAGCTTTCTTT. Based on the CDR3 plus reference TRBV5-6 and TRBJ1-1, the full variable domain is DAGVTQSPTHLIKTRGQQVTLRCSPKSGHDTVSWYQQALGQGPQFIFQYYEEEERQRGNFPDRFSGHQFPNYSSELNVNALLLGDSALYLCASSLAPTVQNTEAFFGQGTRLTVV.

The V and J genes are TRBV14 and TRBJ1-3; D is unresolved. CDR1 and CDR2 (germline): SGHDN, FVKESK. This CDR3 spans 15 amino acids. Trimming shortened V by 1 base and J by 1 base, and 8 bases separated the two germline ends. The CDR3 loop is CASSQVRGSGNTIYF. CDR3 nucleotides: TGTGCCAGCAGCCAAGTTCGGGGTTCTGGAAACACCATATATTTT.

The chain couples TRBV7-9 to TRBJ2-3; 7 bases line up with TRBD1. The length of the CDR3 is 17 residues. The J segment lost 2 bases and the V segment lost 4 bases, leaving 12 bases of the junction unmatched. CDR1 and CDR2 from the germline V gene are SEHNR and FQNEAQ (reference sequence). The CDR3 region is CASSSRTGEYVTDTQYF. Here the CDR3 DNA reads TGTGCCAGCAGCTCCCGGACAGGAGAATATGTCACAGATACGCAGTATTTT. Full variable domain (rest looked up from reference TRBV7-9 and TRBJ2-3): DTGVSQNPRHKITKRGQNVTFRCDPISEHNRLYWYRQTLGQGPEFLTYFQNEAQLEKSRLLSDRFSAERPKGSFSTLEIQRTEQGDSAMYLCASSSRTGEYVTDTQYFGPGTRLTVL.

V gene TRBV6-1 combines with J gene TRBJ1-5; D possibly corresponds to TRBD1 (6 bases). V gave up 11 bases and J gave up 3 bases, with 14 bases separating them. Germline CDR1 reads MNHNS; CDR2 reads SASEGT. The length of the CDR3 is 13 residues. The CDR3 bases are TGTGCCGGCGACAGGAATAACAATCAGCCCCAGCATTTT. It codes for CAGDRNNNQPQHF.

CDR3 region: CASGLVLLAGAGELFF. The CDR3 DNA is TGTGCTAGTGGTTTGGTACTCCTAGCGGGAGCCGGGGAGCTGTTTTTT. This chain links TRBV12-5 with TRBJ2-2; TRBD2 matches 10 bases. Germline CDR1 is LGHNT and CDR2 is FRNRAP. Losses at the gene ends were 0 bases for V and 6 bases for J; bases not matched to a gene: 4. This CDR3 is built from 16 residues.

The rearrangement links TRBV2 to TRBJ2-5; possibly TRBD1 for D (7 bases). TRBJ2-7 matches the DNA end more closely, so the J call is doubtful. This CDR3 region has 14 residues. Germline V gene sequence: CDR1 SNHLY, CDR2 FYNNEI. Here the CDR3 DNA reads TGTGCCAGCAGTGAAGGGCAGGGGGGCTACGAGCAGTACTTC. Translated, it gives CASSEGQGGYEQYF.

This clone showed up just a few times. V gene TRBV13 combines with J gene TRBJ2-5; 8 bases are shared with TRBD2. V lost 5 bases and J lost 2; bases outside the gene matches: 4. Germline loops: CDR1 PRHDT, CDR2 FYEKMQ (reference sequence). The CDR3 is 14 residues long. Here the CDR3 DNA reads TGTGCCAGCAGCGCGACTAGCGCACAAGAGACCCAGTACTTC. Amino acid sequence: CASSATSAQETQYF. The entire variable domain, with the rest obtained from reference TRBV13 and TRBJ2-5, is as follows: AAGVIQSPRHLIKEKRETATLKCYPIPRHDTVYWYQQGPGQDPQFLISFYEKMQSDKGSIPDRFSAQQFSDYHSELNMSSLELGDSALYFCASSATSAQETQYFGPGTRLLVL.

The CDR3 DNA is TGTGCCAGCAGTGAGGTGAGGAGCATTCAGTACTTC. This gives the protein CASSEVRSIQYF. The V gene is TRBV6-1, the J gene TRBJ2-4; D is unresolved. The germline V and J ends were trimmed by 3 bases and 9 bases, with 9 bases remaining between them. Germline-derived CDR1 and CDR2 are MNHNS and SASEGT. The CDR3 runs 12 residues.

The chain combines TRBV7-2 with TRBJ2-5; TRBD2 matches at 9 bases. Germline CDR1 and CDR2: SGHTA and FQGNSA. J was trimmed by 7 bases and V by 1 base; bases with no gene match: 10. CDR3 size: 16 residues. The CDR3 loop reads CASSLGGGRAGVTQYF. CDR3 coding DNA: TGTGCCAGCAGCTTAGGGGGCGGGAGGGCCGGGGTGACCCAGTACTTC. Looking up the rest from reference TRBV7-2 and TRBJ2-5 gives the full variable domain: GAGVSQSPSNKVTEKGKDVELRCDPISGHTALYWYRQSLGQGLEFLIYFQGNSAPDKSGLPSDRFSAERTGGSVSTLTIQRTQQEDSAVYLCASSLGGGRAGVTQYFGPGTRLLVL.

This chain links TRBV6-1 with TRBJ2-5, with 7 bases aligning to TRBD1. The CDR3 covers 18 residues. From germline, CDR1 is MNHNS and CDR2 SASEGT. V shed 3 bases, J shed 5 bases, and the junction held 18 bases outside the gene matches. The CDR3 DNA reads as TGTGCCAGCAGTGATTATCCTAGGGGGCCTCTTTCGTGGGAGACCCAGTACTTC. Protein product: CASSDYPRGPLSWETQYF.

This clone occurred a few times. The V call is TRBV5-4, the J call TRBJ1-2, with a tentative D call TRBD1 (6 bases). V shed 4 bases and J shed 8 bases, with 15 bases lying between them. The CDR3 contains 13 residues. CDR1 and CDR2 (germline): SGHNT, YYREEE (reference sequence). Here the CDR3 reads CASSGEQGQGYTF. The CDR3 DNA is TGTGCCAGCAGCGGGGAGCAGGGGCAAGGCTACACCTTC.

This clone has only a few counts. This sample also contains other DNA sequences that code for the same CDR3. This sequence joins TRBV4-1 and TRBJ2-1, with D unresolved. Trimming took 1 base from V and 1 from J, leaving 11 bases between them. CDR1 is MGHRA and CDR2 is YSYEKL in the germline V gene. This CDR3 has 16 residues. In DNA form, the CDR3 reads TGCGCCAGCAGCCAAGTTAACCTAGTATCCTACAATGAGCAGTTCTTC. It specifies CASSQVNLVSYNEQFF.

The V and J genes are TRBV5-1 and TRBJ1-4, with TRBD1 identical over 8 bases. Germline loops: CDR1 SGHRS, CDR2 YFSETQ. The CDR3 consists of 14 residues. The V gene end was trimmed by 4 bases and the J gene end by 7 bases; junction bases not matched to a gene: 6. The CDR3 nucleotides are TGCGCCAGCAGCCCGCGGACAGGGACTGAAAAACTGTTTTTT. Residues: CASSPRTGTEKLFF. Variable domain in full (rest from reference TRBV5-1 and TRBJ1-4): KAGVTQTPRYLIKTRGQQVTLSCSPISGHRSVSWYQQTPGQGLQFLFEYFSETQRNKGNFPGRFSGRQFSNSRSEMNVSTLELGDSALYLCASSPRTGTEKLFFGSGTQLSVL.

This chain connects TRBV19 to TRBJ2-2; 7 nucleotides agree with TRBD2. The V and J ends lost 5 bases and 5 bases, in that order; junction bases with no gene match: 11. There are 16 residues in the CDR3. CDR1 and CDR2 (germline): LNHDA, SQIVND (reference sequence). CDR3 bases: TGTGCCAGTAGTTCCCGACTAGCCGGAGGAACCGGGGAGCTGTTTTTT. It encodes CASSSRLAGGTGELFF.

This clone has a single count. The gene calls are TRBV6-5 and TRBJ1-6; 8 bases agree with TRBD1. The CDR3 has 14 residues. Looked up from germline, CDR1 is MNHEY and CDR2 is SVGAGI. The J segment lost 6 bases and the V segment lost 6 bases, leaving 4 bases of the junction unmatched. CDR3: CASRPTGGNSPLHF. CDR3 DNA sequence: TGTGCCAGCAGACCTACAGGGGGTAATTCACCCCTCCACTTT.

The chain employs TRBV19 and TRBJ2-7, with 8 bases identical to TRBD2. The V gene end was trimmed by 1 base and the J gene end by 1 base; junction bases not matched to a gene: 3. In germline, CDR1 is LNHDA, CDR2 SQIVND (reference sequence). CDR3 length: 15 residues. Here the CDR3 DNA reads TGTGCCAGTAGTATAGCGGCGGGAGGTTCCTACGAGCAGTACGTC. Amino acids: CASSIAAGGSYEQYV.

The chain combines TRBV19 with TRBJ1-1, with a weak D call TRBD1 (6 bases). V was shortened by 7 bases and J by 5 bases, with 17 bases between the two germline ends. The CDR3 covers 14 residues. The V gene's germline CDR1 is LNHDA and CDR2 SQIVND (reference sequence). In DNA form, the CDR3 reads TGTGCCAGTACCCGACAGGTCCGAGGGACTGAAGCTTTCTTT. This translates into CASTRQVRGTEAFF.

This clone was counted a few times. The DNA of the CDR3 is TGTGCCAGCAGTGGCGGATTCGGCTATGGCTACACCTTC. This gives the protein CASSGGFGYGYTF. The J gene is TRBJ1-2, the V gene TRBV6-1; D gene unclear. Per germline, CDR1 MNHNS and CDR2 SASEGT. The V and J ends lost 4 bases and 4 bases respectively, with 10 bases between them. The CDR3 extends over 13 amino acids.

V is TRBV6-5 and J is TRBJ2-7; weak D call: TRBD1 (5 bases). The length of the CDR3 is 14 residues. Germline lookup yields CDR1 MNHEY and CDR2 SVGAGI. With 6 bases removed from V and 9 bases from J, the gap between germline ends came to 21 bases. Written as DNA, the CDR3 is TGTGCCAGCAGCCAACCACCCGGACAAGACCGGCAGTACTTC. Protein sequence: CASSQPPGQDRQYF.

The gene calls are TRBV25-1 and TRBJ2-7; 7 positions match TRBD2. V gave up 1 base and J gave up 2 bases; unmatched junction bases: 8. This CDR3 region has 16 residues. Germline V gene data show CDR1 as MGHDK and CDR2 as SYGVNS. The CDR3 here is CASSELAAGETYEQYF. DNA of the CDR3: TGTGCCAGCAGTGAATTAGCGGCGGGGGAAACCTACGAGCAGTACTTC.

The CDR3 DNA reads as TGTGCCAGCAGATTAACTAGCAACACCGGGGAGCTGTTTTTT. Translation gives CASRLTSNTGELFF. The chain is built from TRBV25-1 and TRBJ2-2; D may be TRBD2 (6 bases). The CDR3 is 14 amino acids. The V gene's germline CDR1 is MGHDK and CDR2 SYGVNS. Trimming left V 6 bases short and J 2 bases short, with 10 bases between.

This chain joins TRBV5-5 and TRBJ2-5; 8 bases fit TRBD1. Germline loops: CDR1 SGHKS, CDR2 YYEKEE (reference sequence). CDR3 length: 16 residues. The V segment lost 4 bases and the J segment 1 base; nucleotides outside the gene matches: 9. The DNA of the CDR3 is TGTGCCAGCAGCGGATGGACAGGGTCGCGCCAAGAGACCCAGTACTTC. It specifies CASSGWTGSRQETQYF.

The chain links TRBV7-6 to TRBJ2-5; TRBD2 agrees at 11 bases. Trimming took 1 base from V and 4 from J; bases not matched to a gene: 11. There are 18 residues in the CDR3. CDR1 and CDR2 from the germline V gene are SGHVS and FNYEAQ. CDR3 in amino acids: CASSLVSGTSGRAETQYF. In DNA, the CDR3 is TGTGCCAGCAGCTTAGTCAGTGGGACTAGCGGTAGAGCAGAGACCCAGTACTTC.

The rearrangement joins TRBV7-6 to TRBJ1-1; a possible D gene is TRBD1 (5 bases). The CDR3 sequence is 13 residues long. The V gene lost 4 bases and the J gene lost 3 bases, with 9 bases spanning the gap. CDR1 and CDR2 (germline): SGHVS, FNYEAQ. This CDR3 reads CASSSQGYTEAFF. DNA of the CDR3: TGTGCCAGCAGCTCTCAGGGATACACTGAAGCTTTCTTT.

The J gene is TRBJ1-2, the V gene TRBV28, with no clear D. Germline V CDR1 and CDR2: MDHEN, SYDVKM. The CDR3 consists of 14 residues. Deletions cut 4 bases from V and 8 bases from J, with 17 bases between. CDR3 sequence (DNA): TGTGCCAGCAGTTCCAATCCCAGGAACGGAGGCTACACCTTC. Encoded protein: CASSSNPRNGGYTF.